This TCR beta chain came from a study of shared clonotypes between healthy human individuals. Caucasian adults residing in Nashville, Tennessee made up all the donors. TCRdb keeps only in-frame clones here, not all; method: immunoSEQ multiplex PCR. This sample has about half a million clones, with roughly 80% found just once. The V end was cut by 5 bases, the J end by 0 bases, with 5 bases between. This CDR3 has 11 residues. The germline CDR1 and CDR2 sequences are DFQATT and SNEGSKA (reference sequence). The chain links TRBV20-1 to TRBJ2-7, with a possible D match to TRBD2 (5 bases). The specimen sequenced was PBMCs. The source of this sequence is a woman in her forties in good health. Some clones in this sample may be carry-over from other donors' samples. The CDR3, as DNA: TGCAGTGCTGGGAGCTCCTACGAGCAGTACTTC. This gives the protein CSAGSSYEQYF.